These 9 T cell receptor beta chains came from one sample sequenced in a study of blood T cell repertoires in COVID-19. Clones were read by immunoSEQ multiplex PCR, and TCRdb kept only the in-frame ones, dropping some. The sample records more than 95,000 clones, about 76% being singletons. The sample taken for sequencing was peripheral blood. These receptors were taken from a woman aged 65 to 85 with acute or convalescent COVID-19.

A single count supports this clone. CDR3 nucleotide sequence: TGTGCCAGCACCCCGGGGGTTTCCTACAATGAGCAGTTCTTC. It encodes CASTPGVSYNEQFF. V and J are TRBV5-4 and TRBJ2-1; possible D gene TRBD2, 6 bases. This CDR3 contains 14 residues. V lost 6 bases and J 1 base, leaving 11 bases between the germline ends. Per the germline V gene, CDR1 is SGHNT and CDR2 is YYREEE (reference sequence).

The chain links TRBV10-3 to TRBJ1-2; D might be TRBD1 (6 bases). In germline, CDR1 is ENHRY, CDR2 SYGVKD. Trimming removed 4 bases at V and 8 bases at J, with 14 bases between. This CDR3 is built from 13 residues. CDR3 amino acids: CAISGTGKEGYTF. CDR3 in DNA: TGTGCCATCAGTGGTACAGGGAAGGAAGGCTACACCTTC.

This clone was counted a few times. J is TRBJ1-6 and V is TRBV18; 11 nucleotides align to TRBD1. Trimming at V came to 3 bases and at J to 9 bases, leaving 4 bases not matched to a gene. The CDR3 is 15 residues long. Per the germline V gene, CDR1 is KGHSH and CDR2 is LQKENI. This CDR3 reads CASSPGQGVGSPLHF. The CDR3 region has the DNA TGTGCCAGCTCACCGGGACAGGGGGTCGGTTCACCCCTCCACTTT.

V usage is TRBV3-1 (or the pseudogene TRBV3-2) and J usage is TRBJ2-4, with 8 bases matching TRBD2. J gave up 2 bases and V 4 bases, and 10 bases lay outside the gene matches. The CDR3 has 17 residues. The germline V gene encodes CDR1 LGHDT and CDR2 YNNKEL (reference sequence). In DNA form, the CDR3 reads TGTGCCAGCAGCCCTAACCTCGGGGGGGCTACCAAAAACATTCAGTACTTC. Translated, it gives CASSPNLGGATKNIQYF.

This clone came up a few times. The V gene is TRBV19, the J gene TRBJ1-5; D ambiguous. In germline, CDR1 is LNHDA, CDR2 SQIVND (reference sequence). The ends were cut back, 5 bases at V and 0 bases at J, with 23 bases in the middle. The CDR3 runs 19 residues. The CDR3 loop reads CASSPRVGKGGLSNQPQHF. DNA for the CDR3: TGTGCCAGTAGTCCCCGGGTGGGCAAGGGAGGGCTTAGCAATCAGCCCCAGCATTTT.

This sequence joins TRBV19 and TRBJ1-1; possible D gene TRBD1, 6 bases. The CDR3 totals 16 residues. Between the trimmed V and J ends, which lost 5 bases and 0 bases, there was a span of 16 bases. The germline gives CDR1 LNHDA, CDR2 SQIVND (reference sequence). In DNA form, the CDR3 reads TGTGCCAGTAGTTCCCGGCAGGGGCCGATGAACACTGAAGCTTTCTTT. It yields the protein CASSSRQGPMNTEAFF.

The gene calls are TRBV5-6 and TRBJ1-2, with 12 bases identical to TRBD1. V trimming: 4 bases; J trimming: 6 bases; junction bases outside the gene matches: 19. Per germline, CDR1 SGHDT and CDR2 YYEEEE. The CDR3 spans 19 residues. The CDR3, as DNA: TGTGCCAGCAGCCGTCCCCCCGGGACAGGGGGCATATTACGTAATGGCTACACCTTC. Its translation: CASSRPPGTGGILRNGYTF.

The gene calls are TRBV28 and TRBJ1-2; 7 nucleotides match TRBD1. The CDR3 sequence is 13 residues long. CDR1 is MDHEN and CDR2 is SYDVKM in the germline V gene. V lost 6 bases to trimming and J lost 7 bases; unmatched junction nucleotides: 8. The DNA for the CDR3 is TGTGCCAGCAGCCGGCAGGGGGTAGTTGGCTACACCTTC. It encodes CASSRQGVVGYTF.

V is TRBV27 and J is TRBJ2-7; no definite D call. There are 12 residues in the CDR3. The ends were cut back, 6 bases at V and 3 bases at J, with 9 bases in the middle. Germline lookup yields CDR1 MNHEY and CDR2 SMNVEV (reference sequence). The CDR3 here is CASSSAGYEQYF. For the CDR3, the DNA is TGTGCCAGCAGCTCCGCCGGCTACGAGCAGTACTTC.